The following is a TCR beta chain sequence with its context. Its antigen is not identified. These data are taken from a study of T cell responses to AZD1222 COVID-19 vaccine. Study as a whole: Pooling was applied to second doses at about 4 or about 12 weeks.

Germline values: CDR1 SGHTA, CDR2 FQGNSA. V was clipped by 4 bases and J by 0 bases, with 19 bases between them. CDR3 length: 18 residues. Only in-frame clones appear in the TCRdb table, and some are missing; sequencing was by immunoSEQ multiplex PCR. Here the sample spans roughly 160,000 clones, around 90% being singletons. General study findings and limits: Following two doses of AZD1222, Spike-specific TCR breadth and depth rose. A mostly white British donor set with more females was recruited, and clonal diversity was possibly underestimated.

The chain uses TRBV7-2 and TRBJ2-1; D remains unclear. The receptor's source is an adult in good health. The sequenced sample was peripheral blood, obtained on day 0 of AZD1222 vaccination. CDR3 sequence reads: CASSSRFTRPYSYNEQFF. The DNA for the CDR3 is TGTGCCAGCAGCTCCCGATTTACTCGACCTTACTCCTACAATGAGCAGTTCTTC.